This passage covers 21 T cell receptor beta chains from one sample sequenced in a study of Ad26.COV2.S vaccination and SARS-CoV-2 variants. Profiling relied on immunoSEQ multiplex PCR, and the TCRdb table lists in-frame clones only, not all of them. Of 360,000 or so clones detected, around 87% appear once; the ten largest clones hold roughly 3.1%. Sample treatment: around 19 received Ad26.COV2.S at low or high dose, single or two shots; 5 received placebo; per-sample allocation not given. Repertoires come from day 63 after the first vaccine or placebo injection. Sequencing was performed on peripheral blood, taken in a trial of Ad26.COV2.S vaccine versus placebo. The receptors were sampled from a person aged 18-60 years who received the Ad26.COV2.S COVID-19 vaccine or a placebo.

This clone has a single count. The chain uses TRBV18 and TRBJ1-2; tentative D call: TRBD1 (6 bases). The germline V and J ends were trimmed by 3 bases and 4 bases, with 9 bases remaining between them. The CDR3 covers 13 residues. CDR1 and CDR2 (germline): KGHSH, LQKENI. The CDR3 here is CASSPPGVYGYTF. CDR3 nucleotides: TGTGCCAGCTCACCGCCAGGGGTCTATGGCTACACCTTC.

The rearrangement uses TRBV5-4 and TRBJ1-1; D is undetermined. Trimming removed 2 bases at V and 8 bases at J, with 10 bases between. The CDR3 extends over 12 amino acids. Germline V gene data show CDR1 as SGHNT and CDR2 as YYREEE (reference sequence). The chain's CDR3 is CASSFINGEAFF. The CDR3 DNA is TGTGCCAGCAGCTTTATAAACGGAGAAGCTTTCTTT.

This rearrangement joins TRBV18 to TRBJ1-1; D gene uncertain. Trimming shortened V by 2 bases and J by 6 bases, and 7 bases separated the two germline ends. CDR1 and CDR2 from the germline V gene are KGHSH and LQKENI. CDR3 length: 12 residues. The CDR3 region is CASSPDHPEAFF. CDR3 sequence (DNA): TGTGCCAGCTCACCAGACCATCCTGAAGCTTTCTTT. Using reference TRBV18 and TRBJ1-1 for the parts outside the CDR3, the full variable domain is NAGVMQNPRHLVRRRGQEARLRCSPMKGHSHVYWYRQLPEEGLKFMVYLQKENIIDESGMPKERFSAEFPKEGPSILRIQQVVRGDSAAYFCASSPDHPEAFFGQGTRLTVV.

CDR3 loop: CATRLGGTEAFF. The CDR3 nucleotides read TGTGCCACCCGCTTAGGGGGGACTGAAGCTTTCTTT. The chain combines TRBV6-5 with TRBJ1-1; tentative D call: TRBD1 (6 bases). Per germline, CDR1 MNHEY and CDR2 SVGAGI. The CDR3 has 12 residues. Trimming cost V 10 bases and J 5 bases, with 14 bases left between them.

CDR3 in DNA: TGTGCCAGCAGTTCCCTCATTAGGGGGGTTGGTGAAAAACTGTTTTTT. Residues: CASSSLIRGVGEKLFF. This sequence joins TRBV27 and TRBJ1-4; D may be TRBD1 (6 bases). The V gene's germline CDR1 is MNHEY and CDR2 SMNVEV (reference sequence). This CDR3 comprises 16 residues. V was shortened by 4 bases and J by 7 bases, with 19 bases between the two germline ends.

This clone was found once. This chain connects TRBV4-3 to TRBJ2-1, with D possibly matching TRBD1 (6 bases). V was pared by 0 bases and J by 3 bases, with 9 bases between. The CDR3 covers 15 residues. The germline gives CDR1 LGHNA, CDR2 YSLEER. For the CDR3, the DNA is TGCGCCAGCAGCCAAGATTTCAGGGGCTACAATGAGCAGTTCTTC. Translation gives CASSQDFRGYNEQFF.

J is TRBJ2-2 and V is TRBV3-1 (or the pseudogene TRBV3-2); no definite D call. V was clipped by 6 bases and J by 3 bases, with 8 bases between them. The CDR3 is made up of 13 amino acids. The germline CDR1 and CDR2 sequences are LGHDT and YNNKEL (reference sequence). The chain's CDR3 is CASRRPHTGELFF. The CDR3 DNA reads TGTGCCAGCAGGCGACCACACACCGGGGAGCTGTTTTTT.

This chain connects TRBV5-1 to TRBJ2-7; a possible D gene is TRBD2 (7 bases). Trimming pared 4 bases from V and 0 bases from J, leaving 23 bases between. CDR3 length: 18 residues. Germline V lookup: CDR1 SGHRS, CDR2 YFSETQ. This CDR3 reads CASSTRPSGGLSSYEQYF. The DNA of the CDR3 is TGCGCCAGCAGCACGCGGCCATCGGGGGGCCTGAGCTCCTACGAGCAGTACTTC.

V usage is TRBV6-4 and J usage is TRBJ1-5; 8 nucleotides agree with TRBD1. Germline lookup yields CDR1 MRHNA and CDR2 SNTAGT. J was trimmed by 9 bases and V by 0 bases; bases with no gene match: 13. CDR3 length: 17 amino acids. This chain's CDR3 is CASSDSRWRQGARPQHF. CDR3 in DNA: TGTGCCAGCAGTGACTCTCGTTGGCGGCAGGGGGCGCGGCCCCAGCATTTT.

In its sample, this clone was seen once. The chain combines TRBV6-5 with TRBJ1-2, with 7 bases lining up with TRBD1. This CDR3 has 15 residues. CDR1 and CDR2 (germline): MNHEY, SVGAGI. Trimming removed 6 bases from V and 1 base from J; junction bases left unmatched: 8. The CDR3 reads CASRLTGDLNYGYTF. The CDR3 nucleotides read TGTGCCAGCAGGCTAACAGGGGACCTTAACTATGGCTACACCTTC.

The V call is TRBV29-1, the J call TRBJ1-3; the D gene is possibly TRBD1 (5 bases). This CDR3 is 13 amino acids long. V dropped 8 bases and J dropped 0 bases, with 11 bases sitting between them. The V gene's germline CDR1 is SQVTM and CDR2 ANQGSEA. The CDR3 bases are TGCAGCAAGGACATACACTCTGGAAACACCATATATTTT. Translating gives CSKDIHSGNTIYF.

The chain couples TRBV11-2 to TRBJ2-3, with 8 bases lining up with TRBD2. The V and J ends lost 5 bases and 4 bases, in that order; junction bases with no gene match: 5. CDR3 length: 14 residues. The germline CDR1 and CDR2 sequences are SGHAT and FQNNGV. The CDR3 reads CASSPGLAADTQYF. DNA for the CDR3: TGTGCCAGCAGCCCCGGACTAGCAGCAGATACGCAGTATTTT.

This clone appeared a single time. The rearrangement links TRBV3-1 (or the pseudogene TRBV3-2) to TRBJ1-1; D not certain. The germline V gene has CDR1 LGHDT and CDR2 YNNKEL (reference sequence). V was pared by 0 bases and J by 0 bases, with 2 bases between. The CDR3 spans 13 residues. CDR3 DNA sequence: TGTGCCAGCAGCCAAGATCTGAACACTGAAGCTTTCTTT. As protein: CASSQDLNTEAFF.

This clone was detected only once. The chain couples TRBV10-3 to TRBJ2-7, with D perhaps matching TRBD2 (6 bases). The CDR3 covers 15 residues. Looked up from germline, CDR1 is ENHRY and CDR2 is SYGVKD. Trimming cost V 3 bases and J 1 base, with 13 bases left between them. The CDR3 sequence: CAISEGAEGSYEQYF. Written as DNA, the CDR3 is TGTGCCATCAGTGAAGGCGCGGAGGGATCCTACGAGCAGTACTTC.

This sequence joins TRBV5-1 and TRBJ1-1; unclear D gene. The germline gives CDR1 SGHRS, CDR2 YFSETQ. The CDR3 contains 13 residues. Trimming removed 6 bases at V and 5 bases at J, with 14 bases between. The DNA of the CDR3 is TGCGCCAGCACTCTTTCCATGGGGACTGAAGCTTTCTTT. This gives the protein CASTLSMGTEAFF.

The genes are TRBV7-9 and TRBJ2-7; TRBD1 matches 7 bases. The CDR3 is made up of 13 amino acids. Germline V gene sequence: CDR1 SEHNR, CDR2 FQNEAQ (reference sequence). The V gene end was trimmed by 6 bases and the J gene end by 5 bases; junction bases not matched to a gene: 7. In DNA, the CDR3 is TGTGCCAGCAGTGAAGGGGGCCCGAACGAGCAGTACTTC. Encoded protein: CASSEGGPNEQYF. Based on the CDR3 plus reference TRBV7-9 and TRBJ2-7, the full variable domain is DTGVSQNPRHKITKRGQNVTFRCDPISEHNRLYWYRQTLGQGPEFLTYFQNEAQLEKSRLLSDRFSAERPKGSFSTLEIQRTEQGDSAMYLCASSEGGPNEQYFGPGTRLTVT.

This chain joins TRBV2 and TRBJ2-5; possible D gene TRBD1, 6 bases. Germline CDR1 and CDR2: SNHLY and FYNNEI. This CDR3 is 14 amino acids long. V was shortened by 7 bases and J by 4 bases, with 16 bases between the two germline ends. As DNA, the CDR3 is TGTGCCAGCACGCCACAGGGTACGAGAGAGACCCAGTACTTC. It translates to CASTPQGTRETQYF. Variable domain in full (rest from reference TRBV2 and TRBJ2-5): EPEVTQTPSHQVTQMGQEVILRCVPISNHLYFYWYRQILGQKVEFLVSFYNNEISEKSEIFDDQFSVERPDGSNFTLKIRSTKLEDSAMYFCASTPQGTRETQYFGPGTRLLVL.

DNA for the CDR3: TGTGCCAGCAGACGCAACACCGGGGAGCTGTTTTTT. Protein: CASRRNTGELFF. The chain joins TRBV7-3 to TRBJ2-2; unclear D gene. Trimming took 6 bases from V and 2 from J, leaving 4 bases between them. Germline V lookup: CDR1 SGHTA, CDR2 FQGTGA. The CDR3 has 12 amino acids.

V and J are TRBV14 and TRBJ1-6; 8 bases align to TRBD1. Germline CDR1 reads SGHDN; CDR2 reads FVKESK. This CDR3 contains 15 residues. With 4 bases clipped from V and 5 bases from J, the junction kept 4 bases outside the gene matches. As DNA, the CDR3 is TGTGCCAGCAGCCCAAGGACAGGGAATAATTCACCCCTCCACTTT. Amino acid sequence: CASSPRTGNNSPLHF.

This clone was observed a few times. The chain joins TRBV3-1 (or the pseudogene TRBV3-2) to TRBJ1-5; D is possibly TRBD1 (6 bases). Trimming left V 5 bases short and J 4 bases short, with 12 bases between. The CDR3 has 14 amino acids. Germline V CDR1 and CDR2: LGHDT, YNNKEL (reference sequence). The CDR3, as DNA: TGTGCCAGCAGCGTCGGACAGATAAATCAGCCCCAGCATTTT. It yields the protein CASSVGQINQPQHF.

J is TRBJ2-7 and V is TRBV12-3 or TRBV12-4, with 7 bases identical to TRBD1. CDR3 length: 13 amino acids. V lost 6 bases, J lost 3 bases, and 5 bases stayed unmatched. CDR3 DNA: TGTGCCAGCAGCTGGGACAGAGACTACGAGCAGTACTTC. Translated, it gives CASSWDRDYEQYF.